This T cell receptor (beta chain) was profiled in a study of T cell responses to AZD1222 COVID-19 vaccine. Pooled samples include second doses given at about 4 or 12 weeks. As concerns this clone: Its antigen is still unknown.

Germline lookup yields CDR1 MNHEY and CDR2 SVGEGT. The CDR3 runs 16 residues. With 0 bases removed from V and 0 bases from J, the gap between germline ends came to 12 bases. Produced via immunoSEQ multiplex PCR; TCRdb's table is partial and in-frame only. This sample carries approximately 46,000 clones, about 90% of them seen once, and the ten largest clones take around 1.1%. Whole-study results and caveats: Among vaccine-associated CD4 TCRs, coverage spanned spike, with dominance at 160-218 and 743-854. Only a handful of AZD1222 recipients, more than five in all, had baseline seropositivity. Possibly, clonal diversity was underestimated; donors were largely white British and included more females.

The TCR sequence derives from an adult who received the AZD1222 COVID-19 vaccine. The sample consisted of peripheral blood, taken 28 days after the second AZD1222 dose. The chain recombines TRBV6-2 or TRBV6-3 with TRBJ2-7; a possible D gene is TRBD2 (6 bases). For the CDR3, the DNA is TGTGCCAGCAGTTACTCGACTAGGGGTAACTCCTACGAGCAGTACTTC. This codes for CASSYSTRGNSYEQYF.